This T cell receptor beta chain came from a study of CD8+ T cells in alopecia areata (dated by TCRdb to 2017 to 2018). Concerning the study at large: The treated patients took part in an open-label pilot trial in which moderate-to-severe alopecia areata was treated with oral tofacitinib at 5 to 10 mg twice daily. Patients stayed on tofacitinib for 6 to 18 months and then had 6 months of follow-up off drug so that delayed response and recurrence could be assessed. For the treated patients, the SALT score, which quantifies what percentage of scalp surface area is affected, served as the measure of disease severity. In both human patients and the C3H/HeJ mouse model, the study applied high-throughput TCRbeta sequencing to look at T cell clonal expansion in alopecia areata. Scalp tissue and sorted CD4+ and CD8+ peripheral blood T cells from patchy and totalis/universalis alopecia areata patients and from healthy controls were covered by human TCRbeta sequencing. Biopsies were taken from tofacitinib-treated patients at baseline and again at 4 and 24 weeks into treatment, and several of those patients also had a later scalp biopsy. Scalp clonality was compared among normal scalp (n=4), patchy alopecia areata scalp (n=8), and alopecia totalis/universalis scalp (n=8). RNA was extracted with the PAXgene miRNA kit for fixed scalp, the miRNeasy kit for PBMCs, and the RNeasy kit for mouse skin. immunoSEQ multiplex PCR using 35 Vbeta forward primers and 13 Jbeta reverse primers was used to amplify TCRbeta CDR3 regions.

Worth noting for this clone: Its antigen is still unknown. No much larger clone is present one base from it, and per-base qualities are unavailable.

Inclusive of the bounding cysteine and phenylalanine, the CDR3 is 13 residues long. Only the CDR3 portion is preserved as DNA: 39 bases, with reading frame beginning at the first base. Trimming takes 8 bases off V and 0 bases off J; junction bases not matched to a gene: 2. CDR1 SEHNR and CDR2 FQNEAQ are derived from the germline V gene (reference sequence). To prepare the library, the immunoSEQ multiplex PCR assay was applied. RNA was extracted from all samples and reverse transcribed into cDNA as template for TCR sequencing. SuperScript III was used to make first-strand cDNA, primed with a 2:1 mix of oligo-dT and random hexamers. A synthetic immune receptor repertoire was used to assess amplification bias, and residual bias was removed computationally. As for the original processing: Raw reads were preprocessed for error removal, and CDR3 was defined according to IMGT conventions as running from the conserved cysteine to phenylalanine. To get clonality, Shannon entropy was normalized by log2 of the number of productive unique TCRs and the result was subtracted from 1. Whether scalp clones were CD4 or CD8 was inferred by matching scalp TCRbeta sequences against CD4 and CD8 repertoires sorted from blood. The source is immuneACCESS, and TCRdb retained only in-frame sequences with V and J called. Part of the clones is not carried over; for the studies checked, unresolved V genes explain less than half of this, and the remainder is unexplained. That table furnishes V, J and clone size, whereas the DNA furnished D and trimming. Within this sample are 42,000 or so clones, with approximately 92% of them counted one time only. Of the sample, approximately 19% is held by the ten largest clones.

The paper's findings and limits, for the study overall: Scalp TCR repertoire analysis is complicated because resident alphabeta T cells in normal human skin are also sequenced, whereas mouse skin is dominated by gammadelta T cells. The treated cohort was small, with a single nonresponder, so links between baseline CD8+ expansion and response need larger studies. Compared with normal scalp, lesional scalp, particularly in alopecia totalis/universalis, had higher clonality and more expanded CD8+ clones, which suggests antigenic drive. Tofacitinib significantly decreased scalp clonality and the number of expanded CD8+ clones among the top 100 scalp clones. During tofacitinib treatment, many expanded lesional clones remained in scalp and blood, and this persistence may partly explain relapse after treatment is stopped. Shared TCR sequences between patients were less evident than in mice, which may be partly attributable to HLA diversity in the patient population.

This sample's time point label indicates: 24 weeks on oral tofacitinib. This specimen's treatment or condition label, per the study, means: oral pan-JAK inhibitor, 5-10 mg twice daily. Peripheral blood and lesional scalp punch biopsies were obtained from patients with alopecia areata. PBMCs were isolated by density centrifugation and stained for CD3, CD4 and CD8, and CD4+ and CD8+ T cells were sorted on a FACSAria. Sample: CD8+ T cells sorted from blood, taken at week 24, from a patient treated with tofacitinib. This sequence was found in a human donor with alopecia areata. Recombination joined TRBV7-9 with TRBJ2-5, and 8 junctional nucleotides match TRBD1. The CDR3 in this case is CASGTGNQETQYF. At the DNA level, the sequence is TGTGCCAGCGGGACAGGAAACCAAGAGACCCAGTACTTC.